This passage covers 2 T cell receptor beta chains from one sample sequenced in a study of blood T cell repertoires in COVID-19. Libraries were prepared by immunoSEQ multiplex PCR; TCRdb keeps only in-frame clonotypes and omits some of them. The data show around 170,000 clones, with around 85% seen just once and approximately 4% held by the top ten. The sequencing input was peripheral blood. The receptors were sampled from a woman in her sixties or seventies with acute or convalescent COVID-19.

This sequence joins TRBV5-1 and TRBJ1-6, with D maybe TRBD1 (5 bases). Germline values: CDR1 SGHRS, CDR2 YFSETQ. The CDR3 runs 13 residues. The CDR3 here is CANGGSYNSPLHF. The CDR3 DNA is TGCGCAAACGGGGGCTCCTATAATTCACCCCTCCACTTT.

The rearrangement links TRBV19 to TRBJ1-6; 7 nucleotides align to TRBD1. V was clipped by 4 bases and J by 2 bases; unmatched bases: 5. This CDR3 spans 16 amino acids. The germline gives CDR1 LNHDA, CDR2 SQIVND (reference sequence). In DNA, the CDR3 is TGTGCCAGTAGTACCTCCGACAGGGCCTATAATTCACCCCTCCACTTT. Amino acids: CASSTSDRAYNSPLHF. The complete variable domain, with remaining parts taken from reference TRBV19 and TRBJ1-6, reads DGGITQSPKYLFRKEGQNVTLSCEQNLNHDAMYWYRQDPGQGLRLIYYSQIVNDFQKGDIAEGYSVSREKKESFPLTVTSAQKNPTAFYLCASSTSDRAYNSPLHFGNGTRLTVT.